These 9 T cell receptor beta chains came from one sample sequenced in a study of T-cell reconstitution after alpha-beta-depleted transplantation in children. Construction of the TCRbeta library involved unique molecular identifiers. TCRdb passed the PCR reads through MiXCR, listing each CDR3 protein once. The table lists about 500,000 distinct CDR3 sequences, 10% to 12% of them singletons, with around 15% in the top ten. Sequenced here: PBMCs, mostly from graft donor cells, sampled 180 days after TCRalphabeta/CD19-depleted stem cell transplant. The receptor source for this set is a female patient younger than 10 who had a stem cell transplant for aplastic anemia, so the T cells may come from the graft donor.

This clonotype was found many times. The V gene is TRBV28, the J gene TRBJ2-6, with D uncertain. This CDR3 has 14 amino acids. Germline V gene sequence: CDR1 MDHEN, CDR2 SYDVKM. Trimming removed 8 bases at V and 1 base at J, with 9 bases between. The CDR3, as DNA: TGTGCCAGCCAGGCAGGATCTGGGGCCAACGTCCTGACTTTC. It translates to CASQAGSGANVLTF.

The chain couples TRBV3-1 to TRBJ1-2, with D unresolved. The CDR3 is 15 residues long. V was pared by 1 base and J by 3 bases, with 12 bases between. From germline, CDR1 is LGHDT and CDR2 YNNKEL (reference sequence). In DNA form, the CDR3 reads TGTGCCAGCAGCCAAGGGACGGTCCGATACTATGGCTACACCTTC. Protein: CASSQGTVRYYGYTF.

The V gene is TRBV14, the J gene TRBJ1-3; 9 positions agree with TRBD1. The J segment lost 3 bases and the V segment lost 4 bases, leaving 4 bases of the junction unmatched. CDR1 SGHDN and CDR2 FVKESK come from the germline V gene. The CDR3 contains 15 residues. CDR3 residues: CASSRGQGIGNTIYF. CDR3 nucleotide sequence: TGTGCCAGCAGCCGGGGACAGGGTATTGGAAACACCATATATTTT.

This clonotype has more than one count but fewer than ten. The CDR3 sequence is CASSPGAGTGELFF. CDR3 bases: TGCGCCAGCAGCCCTGGGGCAGGCACCGGGGAGCTGTTTTTT. V gene TRBV5-1 combines with J gene TRBJ2-2, with a tentative D call TRBD1 (5 bases). Trimming left V 4 bases short and J 4 bases short, with 11 bases between. CDR3 length: 14 residues. Germline lookup yields CDR1 SGHRS and CDR2 YFSETQ.

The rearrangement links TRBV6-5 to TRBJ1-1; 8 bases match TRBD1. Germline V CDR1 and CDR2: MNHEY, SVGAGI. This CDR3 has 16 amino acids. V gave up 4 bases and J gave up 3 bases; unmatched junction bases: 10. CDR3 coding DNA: TGTGCCAGCAGTTCCGACAGGGGAGGAGGGTACACTGAAGCTTTCTTT. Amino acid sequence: CASSSDRGGGYTEAFF.

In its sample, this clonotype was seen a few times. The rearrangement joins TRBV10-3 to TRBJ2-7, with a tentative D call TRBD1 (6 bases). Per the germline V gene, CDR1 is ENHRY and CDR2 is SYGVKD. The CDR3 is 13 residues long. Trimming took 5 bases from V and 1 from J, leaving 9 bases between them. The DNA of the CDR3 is TGTGCCATCAGTAAGGGACATTCCTACGAGCAGTACGTC. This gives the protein CAISKGHSYEQYV.

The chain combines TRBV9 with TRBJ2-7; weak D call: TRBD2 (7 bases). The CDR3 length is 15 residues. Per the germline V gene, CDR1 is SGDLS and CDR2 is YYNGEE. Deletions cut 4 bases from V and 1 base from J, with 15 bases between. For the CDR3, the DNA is TGTGCCAGCAGCCCTAGGGGGGGGATTTCCTACGAGCAGTACGTC. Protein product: CASSPRGGISYEQYV.

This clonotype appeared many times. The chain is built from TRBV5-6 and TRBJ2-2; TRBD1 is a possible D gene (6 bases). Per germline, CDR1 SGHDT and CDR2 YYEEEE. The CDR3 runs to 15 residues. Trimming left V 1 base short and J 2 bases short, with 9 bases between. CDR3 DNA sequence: TGTGCCAGCAGCTTGACAGGGCTTAACACCGGGGAGCTGTTTTTT. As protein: CASSLTGLNTGELFF.

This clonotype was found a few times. The CDR3 loop is CASSPGTGRKHYGYTF. The CDR3 region has the DNA TGTGCCAGCAGCCCCGGGACAGGGCGCAAACACTATGGCTACACCTTC. The chain uses TRBV9 and TRBJ1-2; 9 bases fit TRBD1. CDR1 SGDLS and CDR2 YYNGEE come from the germline V gene. V lost 4 bases to trimming and J lost 3 bases; unmatched junction nucleotides: 10. The CDR3 loop spans 16 amino acids.